This entry lists 9 T cell receptor beta chains sequenced from one sample in a study of CD8+ T cells in alopecia areata. Extracted from the samples, RNA was reverse transcribed into cDNA to serve as the sequencing template. Assay used: immunoSEQ multiplex PCR; TCRdb lists only in-frame clones, some missing. Of 200,000 or so clones in the sample, 55% to 70% were seen once. The treatment: oral pan-JAK inhibitor, 5-10 mg twice daily. Source: CD4+ T cells sorted from blood, taken at week 24, from a patient treated with tofacitinib. The receptors here all came from a human donor with alopecia areata.

This clone was seen a handful of times. The chain combines TRBV7-2 with TRBJ2-7, with TRBD2 as a possible D gene (6 bases). Trimming removed 7 bases at V and 0 bases at J, with 13 bases between. The germline gives CDR1 SGHTA, CDR2 FQGNSA. This CDR3 spans 14 amino acids. Written as DNA, the CDR3 is TGTGCCAGCATCCCGGCGGGGAGCTCCTACGAGCAGTACTTC. It encodes CASIPAGSSYEQYF.

The rearrangement uses TRBV9 and TRBJ2-7; tentatively, D is TRBD1 (6 bases). Germline assignment: CDR1 SGDLS and CDR2 YYNGEE. The V end was cut by 3 bases, the J end by 4 bases, with 17 bases between. This CDR3 comprises 15 residues. The CDR3 DNA reads TGTGCCAGCAGCGCTGGGACAACAGAAGAGTACGAGCAGTACTTC. It encodes CASSAGTTEEYEQYF.

J is TRBJ2-7 and V is TRBV30; possibly TRBD2 for D (6 bases). CDR1 is GTSNPN and CDR2 is SVGIG in the germline V gene (reference sequence). The CDR3 consists of 15 residues. The V end was cut by 0 bases, the J end by 7 bases, with 19 bases between. DNA for the CDR3: TGTGCCTGGAGTGTATATAGCGGAACGGTGAGGGAGCAGTACTTC. Amino acids: CAWSVYSGTVREQYF.

This clone was counted only a few times. CDR3 protein: CASSAEANTGELFF. For the CDR3, the DNA is TGTGCCAGCAGTGCGGAGGCGAACACCGGGGAGCTGTTTTTT. V is TRBV2 and J is TRBJ2-2; the D gene is possibly TRBD2 (5 bases). The CDR3 runs to 14 residues. The ends were cut back, 4 bases at V and 0 bases at J, with 6 bases in the middle. Germline values: CDR1 SNHLY, CDR2 FYNNEI.

This clone has only a few counts. The chain recombines TRBV29-1 with TRBJ2-7, with D perhaps TRBD2 (7 bases). This CDR3 region has 14 residues. Trimming left V 1 base short and J 9 bases short, with 19 bases between. Per the germline V gene, CDR1 is SQVTM and CDR2 is ANQGSEA. The CDR3 sequence: CSVEGLTSKGGQYF. The CDR3 DNA reads TGCAGCGTTGAAGGGTTGACTAGCAAAGGGGGGCAGTACTTC.

This chain connects TRBV29-1 to TRBJ1-1, with 7 bases identical to TRBD1. Unmatched junction bases numbered 10, after V lost 4 bases and J lost 5 bases. The CDR3 consists of 14 residues. CDR1 is SQVTM, CDR2 ANQGSEA, per germline. As DNA, the CDR3 is TGCAGCGTTGCCCCAACAGGGGTAAGAACTGAAGCTTTCTTT. Protein sequence: CSVAPTGVRTEAFF.

CDR3 nucleotides: TGTGCCAGCAGCTTATACGGGGGGGCGAGGAGCGATACGCAGTATTTT. It codes for CASSLYGGARSDTQYF. The chain carries TRBV7-2 and TRBJ2-3, with 8 positions matching TRBD2. Per the germline V gene, CDR1 is SGHTA and CDR2 is FQGNSA. The CDR3 has 16 residues. V was clipped by 2 bases and J by 6 bases; unmatched bases: 10.

This sequence joins TRBV2 and TRBJ2-5; TRBD2 aligns across 8 bases. Germline assignment: CDR1 SNHLY and CDR2 FYNNEI. The CDR3 covers 15 residues. J gave up 5 bases and V 4 bases, and 9 bases lay outside the gene matches. The CDR3 DNA reads as TGTGCCAGCAGTGTTAATCTGGCGGGGGGCGAGACCCAGTACTTC. This sequence encodes CASSVNLAGGETQYF.

The chain carries TRBV29-1 and TRBJ1-1; D is undetermined. CDR1 and CDR2 from the germline V gene are SQVTM and ANQGSEA. The V and J ends lost 7 bases and 0 bases respectively, with 18 bases between them. The length of the CDR3 is 15 residues. The CDR3 is CSARDSTAMNTEAFF. CDR3 bases: TGCAGCGCCCGAGATTCTACAGCGATGAACACTGAAGCTTTCTTT.